The present TCR beta chain was sequenced within a study of blood T cell repertoires in COVID-19. Study information: From the United States, Italy and Spain came samples of acute and convalescent COVID-19.

This CDR3 spans 14 amino acids. Germline lookup yields CDR1 SGHAT and CDR2 FQNNGV. The J segment lost 2 bases and the V segment lost 4 bases, leaving 5 bases of the junction unmatched. Produced via immunoSEQ multiplex PCR; TCRdb's table is partial and in-frame only. The table records some 320,000 clones, more than 75% of them present only once. This rearrangement joins TRBV11-2 to TRBJ2-7, with 7 bases aligning to TRBD2. The sample consisted of peripheral blood. The sequence came from a woman in her forties or fifties who had recovered from COVID-19. The CDR3 protein is CASSSWAGAYEQYF. In nucleotides, the CDR3 is TGTGCCAGCAGCTCTTGGGCGGGGGCCTACGAGCAGTACTTC.